This T cell receptor beta chain was documented in a study of blood T cell repertoires in COVID-19. Overall study: The United States, Italy and Spain provided the acute and convalescent COVID-19 samples. PBMCs, B-cell-depleted T cells, or T cells provided the cDNA or gDNA that made up the material.

V dropped 4 bases and J dropped 3 bases, with 12 bases sitting between them. CDR3 size: 14 residues. Germline CDR1 SNHLY, CDR2 FYNNEI. Original processing methods: Quantification of nucleated cells was approximated via reference gene primer amplification. Assay used: immunoSEQ multiplex PCR; TCRdb lists only in-frame clones, some missing. Clonal size and the V and J genes are those of that table, whereas D and trimming came from the DNA. The sample includes 200,000 or so clones, 80% to 90% of them seen just once. The sequenced sample consisted of peripheral blood. This TCR was sampled from a woman in her forties or fifties with acute or convalescent COVID-19. The rearrangement links TRBV2 to TRBJ1-1; D unresolved. The CDR3 loop is CASSGGLGYTEAFF. The CDR3 DNA is TGTGCCAGCAGTGGTGGACTGGGGTACACTGAAGCTTTCTTT.